This T cell receptor (beta chain) was captured by sequencing in a study of HIV-infected patients and healthy controls. This clonotype was seen at least ten times. Its target is unknown. The repertoire came from unfractionated whole blood and reflected all unsorted peripheral T cells. Trimming cost V 0 bases and J 5 bases, with 1 base left between them. The CDR3 has 11 residues. Germline assignment: CDR1 SGHAT and CDR2 FQNNGV. Around 530 ng RNA was reverse transcribed with alpha and beta constant-region primers. Separate chain-specific third strand synthesis with multiplexing indices produced the alpha and beta libraries. Each molecule carried a 12-nucleotide identifier made of two joined random hexamers added before amplification. TCRdb recomputed calls from the 5' RACE reads with MiXCR, one row per CDR3 protein. The sample carries 15,000 to 20,000 distinct CDR3 sequences, around a tenth recorded once.

Study-level findings and limits: Significantly higher mean Gini indices appeared in HIV-infected repertoires, possibly reflecting oligoclonality. In healthy controls, MAIT alpha CDR3s were common; in HIV+ repertoires, severely depleted.

Sequenced input: blood. The genes are TRBV11-2 and TRBJ2-5; D not resolved. The clonotype was recovered from an adult in good health. The CDR3 sequence: CASSLDETQYF. The CDR3 nucleotides are TGTGCCAGCAGCTTAGACGAGACCCAGTACTTC.